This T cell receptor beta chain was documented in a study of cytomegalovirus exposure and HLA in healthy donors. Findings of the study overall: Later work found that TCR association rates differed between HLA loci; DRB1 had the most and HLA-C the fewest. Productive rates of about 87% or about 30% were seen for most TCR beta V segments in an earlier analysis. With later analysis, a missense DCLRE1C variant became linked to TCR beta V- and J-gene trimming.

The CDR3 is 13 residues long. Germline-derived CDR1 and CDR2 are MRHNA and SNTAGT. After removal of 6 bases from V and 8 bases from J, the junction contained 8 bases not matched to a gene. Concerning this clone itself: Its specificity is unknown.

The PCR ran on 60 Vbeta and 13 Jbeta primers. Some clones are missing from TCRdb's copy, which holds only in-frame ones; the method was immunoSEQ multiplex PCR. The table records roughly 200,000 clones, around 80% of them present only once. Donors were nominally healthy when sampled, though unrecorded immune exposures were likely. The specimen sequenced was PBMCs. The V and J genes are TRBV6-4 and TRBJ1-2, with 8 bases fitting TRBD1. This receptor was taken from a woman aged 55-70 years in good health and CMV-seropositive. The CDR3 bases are TGTGCCAGCAGCTCGGACAGGGAGATAGGCTACACCTTC. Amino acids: CASSSDREIGYTF.